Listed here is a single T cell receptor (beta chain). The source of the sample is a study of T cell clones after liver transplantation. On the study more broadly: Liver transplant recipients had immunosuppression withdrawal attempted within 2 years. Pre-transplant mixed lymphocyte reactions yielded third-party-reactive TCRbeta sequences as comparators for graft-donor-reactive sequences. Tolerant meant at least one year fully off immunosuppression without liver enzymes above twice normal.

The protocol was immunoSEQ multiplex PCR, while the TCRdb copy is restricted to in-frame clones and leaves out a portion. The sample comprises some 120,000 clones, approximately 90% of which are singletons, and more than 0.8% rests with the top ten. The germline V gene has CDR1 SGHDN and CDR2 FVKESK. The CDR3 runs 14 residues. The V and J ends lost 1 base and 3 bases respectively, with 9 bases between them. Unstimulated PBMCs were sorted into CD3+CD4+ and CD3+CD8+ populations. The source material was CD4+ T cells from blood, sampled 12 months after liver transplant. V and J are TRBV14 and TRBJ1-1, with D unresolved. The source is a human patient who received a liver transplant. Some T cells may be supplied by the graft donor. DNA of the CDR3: TGTGCCAGCAGCCAAGGGGGATTGGACACTGAAGCTTTCTTT. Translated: CASSQGGLDTEAFF.